Below are 17 T cell receptor beta chains sequenced from a single sample in a study of Tregs in tolerant kidney transplant recipients. TCRdb's table, derived via immunoSEQ multiplex PCR, lists solely in-frame clones and lacks some. The data show approximately 60,000 clones, with about 87% seen just once and roughly 4% held by the top ten. Mixed chimerism was transient after nonmyeloablative marrow transplants from related graft donors. The sequencing used CD4+ T cells from blood (PBMCs), collected 6 months after the transplant. All receptors derive from a human patient who received a combined kidney and bone marrow transplant. Some T cells may be the graft donor's.

Comment on this clone: Other DNA sequences in this sample translate to the same CDR3. This rearrangement joins TRBV5-1 to TRBJ1-4; a possible D gene is TRBD1 (5 bases). From germline, CDR1 is SGHRS and CDR2 YFSETQ. The CDR3 extends over 14 amino acids. Trimming removed 4 bases from V and 6 bases from J, with 13 bases in between. The CDR3 spells CASSTQGWDEKLFF. In nucleotides, the CDR3 is TGCGCCAGCAGCACGCAGGGTTGGGATGAAAAACTGTTTTTT.

This clone is labeled as medium-sized. The chain is built from TRBV5-1 and TRBJ1-5; D is unclear. The CDR3 consists of 15 residues. CDR1 and CDR2 (germline): SGHRS, YFSETQ. Between the trimmed V and J ends, which lost 2 bases and 3 bases, there was a span of 12 bases. The CDR3 bases are TGCGCCAGCAGCTTCGACACTGGGCCCAATCAGCCCCAGCATTTT. It yields the protein CASSFDTGPNQPQHF.

For this clone: A junction end diverges from the germline sequence, so it may reflect a read error. This chain links TRBV20-1 with TRBJ2-7; a possible D gene is TRBD2 (6 bases). The CDR3 has 11 amino acids. Germline V gene data show CDR1 as DFQATT and CDR2 as SNEGSKA (reference sequence). CDR3 DNA sequence: TGCAGTGCTAGAGAGGGGGTAGCGGAGGACTTC. It is translated as CSAREGVAEDF.

V gene TRBV4-1 combines with J gene TRBJ2-4, with 7 bases identical to TRBD1. V gave up 0 bases and J gave up 6 bases; unmatched junction bases: 8. The CDR3 contains 16 residues. Germline CDR1 MGHRA, CDR2 YSYEKL. The CDR3 nucleotides are TGCGCCAGCAGCCAAGATGACAGGGCCTGGGGAAACATTCAGTACTTC. Its protein is CASSQDDRAWGNIQYF.

The gene calls are TRBV19 and TRBJ2-1, with 11 bases lining up with TRBD2. V dropped 4 bases and J dropped 12; count of bases not matched to a gene: 17. Germline V gene data show CDR1 as LNHDA and CDR2 as SQIVND (reference sequence). The CDR3 totals 17 residues. The chain's CDR3 is CASSRTAGTSGPTGQFF. DNA of the CDR3: TGTGCCAGTAGTAGAACGGCCGGGACTAGCGGACCCACGGGGCAGTTCTTC.

Points on this clone: Other nucleotide sequences in the sample specify the same CDR3. The chain is built from TRBV27 and TRBJ1-6; D not resolved. The V end was cut by 3 bases, the J end by 3 bases, with 15 bases between. The germline gives CDR1 MNHEY, CDR2 SMNVEV (reference sequence). CDR3 length: 17 amino acids. The CDR3 coding sequence is TGTGCCAGCAGTTTTACCGGGGAGCAGTACTATAATTCACCCCTCCACTTT. Protein product: CASSFTGEQYYNSPLHF.

This clone appeared a few times. The genes are TRBV6-4 and TRBJ2-5, with 8 bases identical to TRBD2. CDR3 length: 15 residues. V lost 6 bases, J lost 4 bases, and 10 bases stayed unmatched. Germline CDR1 is MRHNA and CDR2 is SNTAGT. CDR3 nucleotides: TGTGCCAGCAGCGTATTCGGGGGGGCTGCAGAGACCCAGTACTTC. Protein sequence: CASSVFGGAAETQYF.

V and J are TRBV27 and TRBJ2-7; 7 positions match TRBD1. V shed 2 bases, J shed 1 base, and the junction held 2 bases outside the gene matches. Germline V gene sequence: CDR1 MNHEY, CDR2 SMNVEV (reference sequence). CDR3 length: 14 amino acids. The CDR3 is CASSLGTDSYEQYF. The DNA for the CDR3 is TGTGCCAGCAGTTTAGGGACAGATTCCTACGAGCAGTACTTC.

The gene calls are TRBV19 and TRBJ2-7, with 8 positions matching TRBD1. Trimming cost V 6 bases and J 2 bases; bases outside gene matches: 6. Germline V gives CDR1 LNHDA, CDR2 SQIVND (reference sequence). CDR3 size: 14 residues. The chain's CDR3 is CASSPGQVTYEQYF. The CDR3 region has the DNA TGTGCCAGTAGCCCGGGACAGGTCACCTACGAGCAGTACTTC.

CDR3 bases: TGTGCCAGCTCACGGGGTTTGGCAAGGGGGCCAGTAGATACGCAGTATTTT. Its translation: CASSRGLARGPVDTQYF. V usage is TRBV18 and J usage is TRBJ2-3, with TRBD1 identical over 7 bases. There are 17 residues in the CDR3. The J segment lost 5 bases and the V segment lost 4 bases, leaving 15 bases of the junction unmatched. Germline V gene sequence: CDR1 KGHSH, CDR2 LQKENI.

This chain joins TRBV30 and TRBJ2-5, with 9 bases identical to TRBD2. Unmatched junction bases numbered 8, after V lost 1 base and J lost 5 bases. The CDR3 consists of 15 residues. The germline V gene encodes CDR1 GTSNPN and CDR2 SVGIG (reference sequence). The CDR3 reads CAWSAGRTSEETQYF. The CDR3 nucleotides read TGTGCCTGGAGTGCCGGACGGACTAGCGAGGAGACCCAGTACTTC.

The J gene is TRBJ2-3, the V gene TRBV7-3, with TRBD1 as a possible D gene (5 bases). The CDR3 runs 15 residues. V lost 2 bases and J lost 1, with 10 bases in between. Germline loops: CDR1 SGHTA, CDR2 FQGTGA. The DNA for the CDR3 is TGTGCCAGCAGCTTAGATGGGGCCCGCACAGATACGCAGTATTTT. Its protein product is CASSLDGARTDTQYF. Full variable domain (remainder filled in from reference TRBV7-3 and TRBJ2-3): GAGVSQTPSNKVTEKGKYVELRCDPISGHTALYWYRQSLGQGPEFLIYFQGTGAADDSGLPNDRFFAVRPEGSVSTLKIQRTERGDSAVYLCASSLDGARTDTQYFGPGTRLTVL.

This clone showed up just a few times. The rearrangement links TRBV4-3 to TRBJ2-7; 8 nucleotides line up with TRBD1. This CDR3 has 15 residues. V dropped 4 bases and J dropped 4; count of bases not matched to a gene: 9. In germline, CDR1 is LGHNA, CDR2 YSLEER. This chain's CDR3 is CASSREHRGIYEQYF. CDR3 sequence (DNA): TGCGCCAGCAGCCGGGAACACAGGGGGATTTACGAGCAGTACTTC.

The genes are TRBV27 and TRBJ2-7; 9 positions match TRBD2. The CDR3 has 16 residues. Trimming at V came to 6 bases and at J to 6 bases, leaving 15 bases not matched to a gene. Germline values: CDR1 MNHEY, CDR2 SMNVEV (reference sequence). The CDR3 DNA is TGTGCCAGCAGAAGACTAGCGGCTACTCCGGAGGTCGAGCAGTACTTC. Its translation: CASRRLAATPEVEQYF.

The V gene is TRBV4-1, the J gene TRBJ2-1, with 9 bases that match TRBD2. The V gene's germline CDR1 is MGHRA and CDR2 YSYEKL. CDR3 size: 19 residues. The V segment lost 0 bases and the J segment 0 bases; nucleotides outside the gene matches: 9. The CDR3 is CASSQDGTSGRSSYNEQFF. The CDR3 region has the DNA TGCGCCAGCAGCCAAGATGGTACTAGCGGGCGGAGCTCCTACAATGAGCAGTTCTTC.

The V gene is TRBV11-2, the J gene TRBJ2-5, with D maybe TRBD1 (6 bases). The germline gives CDR1 SGHAT, CDR2 FQNNGV. The CDR3 sequence is 16 residues long. The germline V and J ends were trimmed by 4 bases and 4 bases, with 19 bases remaining between them. The CDR3 is CASSSYTTGSGETQYF. The CDR3 DNA sequence: TGTGCCAGCAGCTCCTATACCACAGGGTCCGGAGAGACCCAGTACTTC.

The rearrangement uses TRBV6-1 and TRBJ2-7, with 8 nucleotides matching TRBD2. CDR1 MNHNS and CDR2 SASEGT come from the germline V gene. Unmatched junction bases numbered 8, after V lost 7 bases and J lost 0 bases. The CDR3 is made up of 15 amino acids. DNA of the CDR3: TGTGCCAGCATCAAGGTAGCGGGGCCCTCCTACGAGCAGTACTTC. Translation gives CASIKVAGPSYEQYF.